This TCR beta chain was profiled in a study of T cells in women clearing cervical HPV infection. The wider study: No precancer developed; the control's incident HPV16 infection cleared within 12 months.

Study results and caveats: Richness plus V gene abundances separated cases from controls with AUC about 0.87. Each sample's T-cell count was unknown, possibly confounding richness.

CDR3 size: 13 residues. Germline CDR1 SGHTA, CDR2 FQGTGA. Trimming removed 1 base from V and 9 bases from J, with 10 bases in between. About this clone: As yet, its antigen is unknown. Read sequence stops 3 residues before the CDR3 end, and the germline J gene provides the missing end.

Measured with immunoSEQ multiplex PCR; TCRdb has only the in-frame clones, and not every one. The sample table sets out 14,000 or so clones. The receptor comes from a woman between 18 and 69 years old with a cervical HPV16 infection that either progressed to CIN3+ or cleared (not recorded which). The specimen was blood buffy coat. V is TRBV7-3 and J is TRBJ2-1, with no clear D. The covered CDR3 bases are TGTGCCAGCAGCTTAAACTTAGCTGGTGAG. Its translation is CASSLNLAGE. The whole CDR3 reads CASSLNLAGEQFF.